The 13 T cell receptor beta chains listed next were all sequenced from one sample in a study of early T cells in non-severe SARS-CoV-2 infection. TCRdb re-derived calls from the 5' RACE reads in MiXCR, one entry per CDR3 protein. This table holds about 26,000 distinct CDR3 sequences, 4% to 5% found once. The specimen was whole blood. These receptor sequences come from an adult who was a healthcare worker with PCR-confirmed SARS-CoV-2 infection or an uninfected control (not recorded which).

This clonotype has a count of ten or more. J is TRBJ2-7 and V is TRBV20-1; TRBD2 might be the D (5 bases). CDR1 and CDR2 from the germline V gene are DFQATT and SNEGSKA (reference sequence). Trimming pared 6 bases from V and 2 bases from J, leaving 14 bases between. CDR3 length equals 13 residues. CDR3 sequence (DNA): TGCAGTGCCTCAATCGGAGGTGCCTACGAGCAGTACTTC. Amino acids: CSASIGGAYEQYF.

This clonotype was detected only a few times. The rearrangement uses TRBV12-3 or TRBV12-4 and TRBJ2-1; the match to TRBD1 covers 8 bases. The J call may be faulty, since TRBJ2-7 better matches the DNA end. The CDR3 contains 17 residues. The CDR3 sequence: CASSRRVGGTGRREQYF. CDR3 nucleotide sequence: TGTGCCAGCAGTAGAAGAGTAGGGGGGACAGGTCGGCGTGAGCAGTACTTC.

This clonotype was seen at least ten times. This chain uses TRBV30 with TRBJ2-1; D is perhaps TRBD1 (7 bases). The CDR3 consists of 13 residues. Trimming took 4 bases from V and 3 from J, leaving 10 bases between them. CDR1 GTSNPN and CDR2 SVGIG come from the germline V gene (reference sequence). The CDR3 DNA reads TGTGCCTGGAATCAGGGGGGCTACAATGAGCAGTTCTTC. It translates to CAWNQGGYNEQFF. Supplemented by reference TRBV30 and TRBJ2-1, the full variable domain reads SQTIHQWPATLVQPVGSPLSLECTVEGTSNPNLYWYRQAAGRGLQLLFYSVGIGQISSEVPQNLSASRPQDRQFILSSKKLLLSDSGFYLCAWNQGGYNEQFFGPGTRLTVL.

This clonotype showed up many times. The V and J genes are TRBV11-2 and TRBJ2-1; 11 bases align to TRBD2. Germline V gene data show CDR1 as SGHAT and CDR2 as FQNNGV. The CDR3 is 16 residues long. J was trimmed by 12 bases and V by 0 bases; bases with no gene match: 10. CDR3 sequence (DNA): TGTGCCAGCAGCTTAGATCGAATAGCGGGGGGGCTTGGGCAGTTCTTC. It yields the protein CASSLDRIAGGLGQFF.

J is TRBJ1-1 and V is TRBV3-1; D is unclear. Germline V gene data show CDR1 as LGHDT and CDR2 as YNNKEL (reference sequence). The length of the CDR3 is 13 residues. V was pared by 1 base and J by 10 bases, with 13 bases between. CDR3 protein: CASSQVGPGGAFF. The CDR3, as DNA: TGTGCCAGCAGCCAAGTTGGCCCCGGCGGAGCTTTCTTT.

A few counts support this clonotype. The genes are TRBV11-2 and TRBJ2-2; D tentatively reads TRBD1 or TRBD2 (5 bases each). CDR1 SGHAT and CDR2 FQNNGV come from the germline V gene. The CDR3 is made up of 17 amino acids. The V end lost 1 base, the J end lost 0 bases, and 12 bases lay between the germline ends. The CDR3 coding sequence is TGTGCCAGCAGCTTAGCTACCGGGACGGCGAACACCGGGGAGCTGTTTTTT. Translating gives CASSLATGTANTGELFF.

This chain links TRBV7-2 with TRBJ2-2; 10 bases align to TRBD2. The V segment lost 5 bases and the J segment 2 bases; nucleotides outside the gene matches: 2. The CDR3 has 15 amino acids. Germline V gene sequence: CDR1 SGHTA, CDR2 FQGNSA. CDR3: CASSRLAGNTGELFF. The CDR3 DNA is TGTGCCAGCAGCCGACTAGCGGGTAACACCGGGGAGCTGTTTTTT.

This clonotype was recorded at least ten times. The V call is TRBV15, the J call TRBJ2-5; TRBD1 matches at 10 bases. CDR1 and CDR2 (germline): LNHNV, YYDKDF (reference sequence). The CDR3 consists of 15 residues. V lost 2 bases and J lost 7; bases outside the gene matches: 7. In nucleotides, the CDR3 is TGTGCCACCAGCAGACCGGGGGACAGGGGATGGACCCAGTACTTC. It is translated as CATSRPGDRGWTQYF.

In its sample, this clonotype was seen many times. The chain recombines TRBV7-2 with TRBJ2-2; 11 nucleotides align to TRBD2. The CDR3 extends over 16 amino acids. Germline-derived CDR1 and CDR2 are SGHTA and FQGNSA. V lost 1 base and J lost 6; bases outside the gene matches: 4. The CDR3, as DNA: TGTGCCAGCAGCTTAGTTAGCGGGAGGGCCGCCGGGGAGCTGTTTTTT. Protein: CASSLVSGRAAGELFF.

This clonotype was found many times. Germline is not matched at one junction end, which may reflect a read error. This sequence joins TRBV9 and TRBJ1-1, with D possibly being TRBD1 (6 bases). From germline, CDR1 is SGDLS and CDR2 YYNGEE. CDR3 length: 12 amino acids. CDR3 DNA sequence: TGTGCCAGCAGCGAACGGACAGTCCCAGCCTCGTTT. This translates into CASSERTVPASF.

This clonotype was recorded at least ten times. The V call is TRBV7-2, the J call TRBJ1-2, with TRBD1 identical over 10 bases. The junction had 4 bases not matched to a gene; V was cut back by 8 bases and J by 7 bases. Germline V gene sequence: CDR1 SGHTA, CDR2 FQGNSA. The CDR3 runs to 12 residues. The CDR3 sequence: CASGTGDGGYTF. DNA of the CDR3: TGTGCCAGCGGGACAGGGGACGGTGGCTACACCTTC.

This clonotype was seen ten or more times. This rearrangement joins TRBV18 to TRBJ2-3; no clear D gene. Germline-derived CDR1 and CDR2 are KGHSH and LQKENI. There are 11 residues in the CDR3. V was shortened by 6 bases and J by 2 bases, with 3 bases between the two germline ends. CDR3 loop: CASSATDTQYF. In DNA, the CDR3 is TGTGCCAGCTCCGCCACAGATACGCAGTATTTT.

This clonotype occurred many times. The rearrangement links TRBV18 to TRBJ2-7; either TRBD1 or TRBD2 may fit D (5 bases each). V lost 3 bases, J lost 6 bases, and 6 bases lay in between. CDR3 length: 11 residues. Germline loops: CDR1 KGHSH, CDR2 LQKENI. CDR3 coding DNA: TGTGCCAGCTCACCCGGGACCGAGCAGTACTTC. This gives the protein CASSPGTEQYF. Full variable domain (rest looked up from reference TRBV18 and TRBJ2-7): NAGVMQNPRHLVRRRGQEARLRCSPMKGHSHVYWYRQLPEEGLKFMVYLQKENIIDESGMPKERFSAEFPKEGPSILRIQQVVRGDSAAYFCASSPGTEQYFGPGTRLTVT.